One sample yielded the 16 T cell receptor beta chains listed below, sequenced in a study of control samples from healthy donors and cancer patients. Produced via immunoSEQ multiplex PCR; TCRdb's table is partial and in-frame only. The data show about 130,000 clones, with 85% to 95% seen just once and 3.5% to 4% held by the top ten. Sequenced input: blood. The receptor set was obtained from a man aged 25-45 years in good health.

The V and J genes are TRBV10-3 and TRBJ2-1; 7 nucleotides match TRBD2. J lost 3 bases, V lost 4 bases, and 3 bases had no gene match. The CDR3 consists of 14 residues. Germline lookup yields CDR1 ENHRY and CDR2 SYGVKD. The DNA for the CDR3 is TGTGCCATCAGTGTTCCTAGCGGCTACAATGAGCAGTTCTTC. Translating gives CAISVPSGYNEQFF.

This clone was observed a handful of times. The chain carries TRBV7-9 and TRBJ1-1; D not certain. Trimming pared 0 bases from V and 8 bases from J, leaving 13 bases between. This CDR3 comprises 14 residues. From germline, CDR1 is SEHNR and CDR2 FQNEAQ (reference sequence). The CDR3 loop reads CASSLAQRRIEAFF. Written as DNA, the CDR3 is TGTGCCAGCAGCTTAGCGCAACGGCGGATCGAAGCTTTCTTT.

The chain links TRBV18 to TRBJ2-1; perhaps TRBD2 as D (6 bases). Germline V gene sequence: CDR1 KGHSH, CDR2 LQKENI. The CDR3 runs 17 residues. V gave up 4 bases and J gave up 0 bases, with 16 bases separating them. The CDR3 coding sequence is TGTGCCAGCTCACACCCCACCGGGACTGGCTCCTACAATGAGCAGTTCTTC. As protein: CASSHPTGTGSYNEQFF.

This chain connects TRBV10-3 to TRBJ2-2; TRBD1 is a possible D gene (6 bases). With 3 bases removed from V and 3 bases from J, the gap between germline ends came to 11 bases. Per germline, CDR1 ENHRY and CDR2 SYGVKD. This CDR3 comprises 15 residues. CDR3 DNA: TGTGCCATCAGTGATGGACAGACCGACACCGGGGAGCTGTTTTTT. Translating it yields CAISDGQTDTGELFF.

The rearrangement links TRBV4-1 to TRBJ1-1; no reliable D call. CDR1 and CDR2 from the germline V gene are MGHRA and YSYEKL. V lost 1 base to trimming and J lost 1 base, with 13 bases between them. The CDR3 consists of 16 residues. CDR3 coding DNA: TGCGCCAGCAGCCAAGGAGAGTGGCATAGGAACACTGAAGCTTTCTTT. Translation: CASSQGEWHRNTEAFF.

This clone was observed once. The chain is built from TRBV6-5 and TRBJ1-6; 8 bases are a match to TRBD1. Germline loops: CDR1 MNHEY, CDR2 SVGAGI. The junction had 10 bases not matched to a gene; V was cut back by 8 bases and J by 7 bases. This CDR3 spans 15 amino acids. In DNA form, the CDR3 reads TGTGCCAGCGAGAACTCGGACAGGGACAATTCACCCCTCCACTTT. Protein sequence: CASENSDRDNSPLHF.

The chain uses TRBV10-1 and TRBJ2-7; D tentatively fits TRBD1 or TRBD2 (5 bases each). This CDR3 is 12 amino acids long. V was pared by 0 bases and J by 6 bases, with 6 bases between. Looked up from germline, CDR1 is WNHNN and CDR2 is SYGVQD (reference sequence). CDR3 amino acids: CASSESGTEQYF. CDR3 coding DNA: TGCGCCAGCAGTGAGTCTGGGACCGAGCAGTACTTC.

This clone occurred once. The CDR3, as DNA: TGCGCCAGCAGGCCAGCACTAGCGGGGGGGAACAATGAGCAGTTCTTC. This translates into CASRPALAGGNNEQFF. The chain combines TRBV5-1 with TRBJ2-1, with TRBD2 identical over 13 bases. Germline lookup yields CDR1 SGHRS and CDR2 YFSETQ. The CDR3 sequence is 16 residues long. V shed 5 bases, J shed 5 bases, and the junction held 7 bases outside the gene matches.

This clone was seen once. The chain employs TRBV5-4 and TRBJ2-5, with D uncertain. V lost 4 bases and J 2 bases, leaving 12 bases between the germline ends. The CDR3 contains 14 residues. Germline assignment: CDR1 SGHNT and CDR2 YYREEE (reference sequence). The CDR3 sequence: CASSPRAVQETQYF. In DNA form, the CDR3 reads TGTGCCAGCAGCCCCCGTGCGGTGCAAGAGACCCAGTACTTC.

This rearrangement joins TRBV29-1 to TRBJ1-6; D gene unclear. Germline lookup yields CDR1 SQVTM and CDR2 ANQGSEA. The CDR3 consists of 13 residues. V dropped 0 bases and J dropped 7 bases, with 7 bases sitting between them. The CDR3 reads CSVEESRNSPLHF. CDR3 sequence (DNA): TGCAGCGTTGAAGAGTCCAGAAATTCACCCCTCCACTTT. Using reference TRBV29-1 and TRBJ1-6 for the parts outside the CDR3, the full variable domain is SAVISQKPSRDICQRGTSLTIQCQVDSQVTMMFWYRQQPGQSLTLIATANQGSEATYESGFVIDKFPISRPNLTFSTLTVSNMSPEDSSIYLCSVEESRNSPLHFGNGTRLTVT.

The rearrangement links TRBV19 to TRBJ1-4, with TRBD1 matching over 7 bases. The CDR3 totals 17 residues. V shed 6 bases, J shed 2 bases, and the junction held 12 bases outside the gene matches. CDR1 LNHDA and CDR2 SQIVND come from the germline V gene (reference sequence). The CDR3 loop reads CASRPIGEGATNEKLFF. CDR3 nucleotides: TGTGCCAGTAGGCCCATAGGGGAGGGGGCTACTAATGAAAAACTGTTTTTT.

This clone was picked up one time. The CDR3, as DNA: TGTGCCAGCAGTCCCAGGAGAGACTATGGCTACACCTTC. Its protein is CASSPRRDYGYTF. The V gene is TRBV6-2 or TRBV6-3, the J gene TRBJ1-2; the D is unclear. The CDR3 loop spans 13 amino acids. The germline CDR1 and CDR2 sequences are MNHEY and SVGEGT. Trimming pared 5 bases from V and 3 bases from J, leaving 10 bases between.

This sequence joins TRBV14 and TRBJ1-2, with D possibly being TRBD1 (6 bases). The germline V and J ends were trimmed by 1 base and 7 bases, with 13 bases remaining between them. The CDR3 consists of 14 residues. CDR1 SGHDN and CDR2 FVKESK come from the germline V gene. CDR3 sequence reads: CASSQVVGGPGYTF. CDR3 bases: TGTGCCAGCAGCCAAGTTGTTGGGGGCCCTGGCTACACCTTC.

Comments on this clone: Germline is not matched at one junction end, which may reflect a read error. The V call is TRBV7-7, the J call TRBJ2-7, with TRBD1 matching 7 bases. The CDR3 loop spans 13 amino acids. Germline V lookup: CDR1 SSHAT, CDR2 FNYEAQ (reference sequence). The DNA of the CDR3 is TGTGCTAGCAGCTTGACAGGGTCTGGCGAGCAGTACTTC. Translated, it gives CASSLTGSGEQYF.

The chain is built from TRBV9 and TRBJ1-4, with D unresolved. The V and J ends lost 0 bases and 5 bases respectively, with 11 bases between them. Germline CDR1 SGDLS, CDR2 YYNGEE. The CDR3 consists of 15 residues. CDR3: CASSVGGFRNEKLFF. DNA for the CDR3: TGTGCCAGCAGCGTAGGAGGCTTTAGGAATGAAAAACTGTTTTTT. Full variable domain (outside the CDR3, taken from reference TRBV9 and TRBJ1-4): DSGVTQTPKHLITATGQRVTLRCSPRSGDLSVYWYQQSLDQGLQFLIQYYNGEERAKGNILERFSAQQFPDLHSELNLSSLELGDSALYFCASSVGGFRNEKLFFGSGTQLSVL.

This rearrangement joins TRBV7-8 to TRBJ2-5; the D gene is possibly TRBD1 (5 bases). Deletions cut 3 bases from V and 1 base from J, with 9 bases between. CDR1 is SGHVS and CDR2 is FQNEAQ in the germline V gene. The length of the CDR3 is 14 residues. CDR3 coding DNA: TGTGCCAGCAGCTTCCTGACAGCCCAAGAGACCCAGTACTTC. As protein: CASSFLTAQETQYF. The whole variable domain, remainder taken from reference TRBV7-8 and TRBJ2-5, is GAGVSQSPRYKVAKRGQDVALRCDPISGHVSLFWYQQALGQGPEFLTYFQNEAQLDKSGLPSDRFFAERPEGSVSTLKIQRTQQEDSAVYLCASSFLTAQETQYFGPGTRLLVL.